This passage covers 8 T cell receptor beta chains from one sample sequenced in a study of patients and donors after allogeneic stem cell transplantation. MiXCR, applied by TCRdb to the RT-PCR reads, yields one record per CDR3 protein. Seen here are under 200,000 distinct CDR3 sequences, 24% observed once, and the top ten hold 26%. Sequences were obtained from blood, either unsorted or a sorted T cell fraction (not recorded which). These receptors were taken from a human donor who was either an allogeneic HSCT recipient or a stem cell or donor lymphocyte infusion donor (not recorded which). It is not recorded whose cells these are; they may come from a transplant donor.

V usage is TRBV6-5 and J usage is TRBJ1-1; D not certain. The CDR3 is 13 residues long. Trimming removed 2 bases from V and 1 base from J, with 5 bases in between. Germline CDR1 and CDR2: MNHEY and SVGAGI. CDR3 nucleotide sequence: TGTGCCAGCAGTTACAACGGGAACACTGAAGCTTTCTTT. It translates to CASSYNGNTEAFF.

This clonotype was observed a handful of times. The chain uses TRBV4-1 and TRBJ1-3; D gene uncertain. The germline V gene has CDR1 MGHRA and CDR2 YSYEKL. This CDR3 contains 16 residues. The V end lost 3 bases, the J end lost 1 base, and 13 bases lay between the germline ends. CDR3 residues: CASSHPPQPSGNTIYF. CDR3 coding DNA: TGCGCCAGCAGCCATCCCCCTCAACCGTCTGGAAACACCATATATTTT.

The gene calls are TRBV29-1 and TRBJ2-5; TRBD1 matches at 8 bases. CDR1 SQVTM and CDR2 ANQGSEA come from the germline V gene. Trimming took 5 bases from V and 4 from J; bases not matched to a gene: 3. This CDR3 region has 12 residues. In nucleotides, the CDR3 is TGCAGCGTTTCCAGGGGGCGAGAGACCCAGTACTTC. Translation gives CSVSRGRETQYF.

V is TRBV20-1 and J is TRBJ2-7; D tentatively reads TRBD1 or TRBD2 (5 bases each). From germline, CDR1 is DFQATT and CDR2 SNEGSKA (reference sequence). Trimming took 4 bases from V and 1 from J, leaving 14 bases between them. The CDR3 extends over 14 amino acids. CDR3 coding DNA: TGCAGTGCTACCGGGACGGAAAGGTCCTACGAGCAGTACTTC. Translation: CSATGTERSYEQYF.

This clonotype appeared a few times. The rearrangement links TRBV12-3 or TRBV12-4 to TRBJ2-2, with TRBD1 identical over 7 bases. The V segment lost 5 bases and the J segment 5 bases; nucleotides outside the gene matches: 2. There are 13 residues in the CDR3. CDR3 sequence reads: CASSPQGTGELFF. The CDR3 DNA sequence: TGTGCCAGCAGTCCACAGGGGACCGGGGAGCTGTTTTTT.

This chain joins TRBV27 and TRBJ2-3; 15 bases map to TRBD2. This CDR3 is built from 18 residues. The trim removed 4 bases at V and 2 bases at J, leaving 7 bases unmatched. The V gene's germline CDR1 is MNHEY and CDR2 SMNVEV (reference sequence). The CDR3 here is CASSSQRTSGRATDTQYF. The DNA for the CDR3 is TGTGCCAGCAGTTCCCAACGGACTAGCGGGAGGGCCACAGATACGCAGTATTTT.

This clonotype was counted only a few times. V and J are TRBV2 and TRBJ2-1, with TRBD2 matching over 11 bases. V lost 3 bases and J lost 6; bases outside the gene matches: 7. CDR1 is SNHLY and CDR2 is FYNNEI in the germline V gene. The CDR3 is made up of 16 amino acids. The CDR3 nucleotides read TGTGCCAGCAGTGAGGCCACTAGCGGGAGTTTCAATGAGCAGTTCTTC. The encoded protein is CASSEATSGSFNEQFF.

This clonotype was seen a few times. DNA for the CDR3: TGCAGCGTTGAAGGGACCGCCTCCTACAATGAGCAGTTCTTC. This encodes CSVEGTASYNEQFF. The rearrangement uses TRBV29-1 and TRBJ2-1; D is uncertain. Per the germline V gene, CDR1 is SQVTM and CDR2 is ANQGSEA. The CDR3 is made up of 14 amino acids. V lost 1 base, J lost 0 bases, and 7 bases lay in between.